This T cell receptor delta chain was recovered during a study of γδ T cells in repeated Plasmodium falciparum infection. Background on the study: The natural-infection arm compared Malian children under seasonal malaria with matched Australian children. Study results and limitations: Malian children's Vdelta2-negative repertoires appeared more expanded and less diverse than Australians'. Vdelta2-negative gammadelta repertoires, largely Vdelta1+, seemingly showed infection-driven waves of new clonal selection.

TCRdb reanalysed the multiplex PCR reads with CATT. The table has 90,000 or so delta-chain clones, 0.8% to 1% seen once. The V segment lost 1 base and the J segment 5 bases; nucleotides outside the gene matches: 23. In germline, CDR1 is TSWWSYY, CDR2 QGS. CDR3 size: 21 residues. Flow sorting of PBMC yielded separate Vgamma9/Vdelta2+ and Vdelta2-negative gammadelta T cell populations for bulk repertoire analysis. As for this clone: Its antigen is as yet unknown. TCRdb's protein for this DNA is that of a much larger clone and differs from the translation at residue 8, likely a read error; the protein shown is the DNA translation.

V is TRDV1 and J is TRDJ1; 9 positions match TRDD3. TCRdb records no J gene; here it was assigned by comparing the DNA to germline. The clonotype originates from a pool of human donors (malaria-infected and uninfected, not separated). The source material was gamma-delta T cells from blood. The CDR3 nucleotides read TGTGCTCTTGGGGAACCGTGCAGGACCTTGGCCGGGGGATACAACGGGGATAAACTCATCTTT. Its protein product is CALGEPCRTLAGGYNGDKLIF.